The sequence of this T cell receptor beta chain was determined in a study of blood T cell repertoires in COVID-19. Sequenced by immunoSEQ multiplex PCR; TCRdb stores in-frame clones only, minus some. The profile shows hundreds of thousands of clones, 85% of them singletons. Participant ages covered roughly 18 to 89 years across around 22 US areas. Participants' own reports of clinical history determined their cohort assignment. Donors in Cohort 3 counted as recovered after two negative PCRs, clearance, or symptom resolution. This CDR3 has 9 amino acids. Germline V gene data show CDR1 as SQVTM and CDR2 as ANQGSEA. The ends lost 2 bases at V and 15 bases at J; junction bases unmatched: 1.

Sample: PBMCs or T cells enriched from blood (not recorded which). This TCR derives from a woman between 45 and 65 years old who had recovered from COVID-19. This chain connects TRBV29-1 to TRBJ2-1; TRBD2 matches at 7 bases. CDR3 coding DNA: TGCAGCGTTGAAAGGGAGGGGTTCTTC. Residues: CSVEREGFF.